This T cell receptor beta chain was sequenced in a study of control samples from healthy donors and cancer patients (dated by TCRdb to about 2020). CDR3 length: 13 amino acids, cysteine to phenylalanine. Only the CDR3 DNA stays, 39 bases, in frame from base 1. Based on the germline V gene, the CDR1 and CDR2 sequences are MDHEN and SYDVKM. For this chain, trimming is 10 bases at the V end and 8 bases at the J end, and the number of junction bases without a gene match is 12. Notes on this clone: No antigen is known for it. Nothing much larger sits one base from this clone, and base qualities are not available.

Library construction relied on the immunoSEQ multiplex PCR assay. This immuneACCESS table, as held by TCRdb, lists in-frame sequences with V and J called but not all clones. Of the missing ones, under half trace to an unresolved V gene in checked studies; the others have no known cause. The sample table holds about 130,000 clones, of which around nine tenths were seen once. The biggest ten clones account for about 3.2% of the sample. The chain is assembled from TRBV28 and TRBJ1-2; the junction holds 8 bases that match TRBD1. The specimen was blood. The sequence came from a man aged 50-59 years in good health. The CDR3 region reads CATLTGVPGGYTF. The DNA sequence is as follows: TGTGCCACCTTGACAGGGGTTCCGGGGGGCTACACCTTC.